This T cell receptor beta chain was profiled in a study of sequential checkpoint blockade in melanoma. Whole-study context: Arm A got nivolumab then ipilimumab; arm B the reverse, 1:1. Regarding the study as a whole: Pretreatment TIL clonality tracked with response in the nivolumab-first arm.

By share, this clone ranks as medium-sized. Its antigen is unknown. Germline V gene data show CDR1 as SGHNT and CDR2 as YENEEA. Trimming took 0 bases from V and 6 from J; bases not matched to a gene: 11. The CDR3 extends over 17 amino acids. The treatment here: randomized to nivolumab then ipilimumab (arm A) or the reverse (arm B). TCRdb keeps only in-frame clones here, not all; method: immunoSEQ multiplex PCR. The data contain more than 2,500 clones, around 20% of them singletons. This sequence was found in a human donor with melanoma. V gene TRBV11-3 combines with J gene TRBJ2-3, with TRBD2 identical over 8 bases. The specimen was tumor tissue (inferred from file names), collected from a patient given nivolumab and ipilimumab in sequence. The CDR3 loop reads CASSLDAAGVPRDTQYF. The CDR3 DNA reads as TGTGCCAGCAGCTTAGATGCAGCGGGAGTACCAAGGGATACGCAGTATTTT.